The 12 T cell receptor beta chains below were found in one sample sequenced in a study of T cells in Graves' hyperthyroidism and ophthalmopathy. Template material for amplifying TCR beta CDR3 regions consisted of RNA transcripts. In the first-round RT-PCR of the TCR CDR3, the HTBI primer set was used. MiXCR was run by TCRdb on the multiplex PCR reads, yielding one entry per CDR3 protein. The sample contains a few hundred thousand distinct CDR3 sequences, about 15% of which appear only once. The specimen sequenced was blood. These receptor sequences come from a woman between 40 and 55 years old with Graves' hyperthyroidism that later progressed to Graves' ophthalmopathy.

This clonotype was seen only a few times. V is TRBV5-6 and J is TRBJ1-1; 9 bases align to TRBD1. The CDR3 consists of 15 residues. CDR1 SGHDT and CDR2 YYEEEE come from the germline V gene. V lost 4 bases and J lost 0; bases outside the gene matches: 4. CDR3 residues: CASSAGTGLNTEAFF. DNA for the CDR3: TGTGCCAGCAGCGCCGGGACAGGGTTGAACACTGAAGCTTTCTTT.

This clonotype was counted only a few times. The V gene is TRBV6-5, the J gene TRBJ2-3, with TRBD2 identical over 7 bases. This CDR3 is built from 15 residues. CDR1 MNHEY and CDR2 SVGAGI come from the germline V gene. The V and J ends lost 5 bases and 4 bases, in that order; junction bases with no gene match: 9. For the CDR3, the DNA is TGTGCCAGCAGTGAAGCCTGGGCGGGAGCAGATACGCAGTATTTT. Translated, it gives CASSEAWAGADTQYF.

In its sample, this clonotype was seen many times. The rearrangement joins TRBV28 to TRBJ1-2, with TRBD1 as a possible D gene (5 bases). Germline values: CDR1 MDHEN, CDR2 SYDVKM. This CDR3 spans 11 amino acids. V was pared by 2 bases and J by 10 bases, with 8 bases between. CDR3 sequence: CASSLGGTYTF. CDR3 coding DNA: TGTGCCAGCAGTTTAGGGGGGACCTACACCTTC.

Many counts were recorded for this clonotype. The rearrangement links TRBV7-8 to TRBJ2-7, with TRBD1 matching over 8 bases. The junction had 11 bases not matched to a gene; V was cut back by 6 bases and J by 7 bases. CDR1 and CDR2 from the germline V gene are SGHVS and FQNEAQ. The CDR3 runs to 14 residues. CDR3 coding DNA: TGTGCCAGCAGTCACGGACAGGGCCGGGGGGAGCAGTACTTC. This gives the protein CASSHGQGRGEQYF.

This clonotype was seen repeatedly, ten times or more. The rearrangement uses TRBV20-1 and TRBJ2-7; 8 nucleotides align to TRBD2. Germline-derived CDR1 and CDR2 are DFQATT and SNEGSKA (reference sequence). The CDR3 is 14 residues long. V lost 5 bases to trimming and J lost 5 bases; unmatched junction nucleotides: 11. CDR3 DNA sequence: TGCAGTGCTCCGAAGAGAGCGGGAGTCGACGAGCAGTACTTC. It encodes CSAPKRAGVDEQYF.

At least ten counts were recorded for this clonotype. The chain is built from TRBV19 and TRBJ2-7; TRBD1 matches 8 bases. CDR3 size: 15 residues. CDR1 and CDR2 from the germline V gene are LNHDA and SQIVND (reference sequence). V lost 3 bases to trimming and J lost 1 base; unmatched junction nucleotides: 5. The CDR3, as DNA: TGTGCCAGTAGTATCGGGACAGGCGATTCCTACGAGCAGTACTTC. Its translation is CASSIGTGDSYEQYF.

The chain couples TRBV4-1 to TRBJ2-3; D is uncertain. CDR1 is MGHRA, CDR2 YSYEKL, per germline. Trimming took off 0 bases at V and 1 base at J, with 11 bases between the two ends. This CDR3 has 16 residues. This CDR3 reads CASSQDPHRRTDTQYF. CDR3 DNA: TGCGCCAGCAGCCAAGATCCCCACAGACGCACAGATACGCAGTATTTT.

This chain connects TRBV6-5 to TRBJ2-1, with TRBD2 identical over 13 bases. V shed 4 bases and J 7 bases; nucleotides not matched to a gene: 7. The CDR3 runs 16 residues. CDR1 and CDR2 (germline): MNHEY, SVGAGI. The CDR3 sequence is CASSSPLAGGSNEQFF. In DNA, the CDR3 is TGTGCCAGCAGTTCCCCACTAGCGGGAGGGAGTAATGAGCAGTTCTTC.

This clonotype was observed at least ten times. The chain carries TRBV6-1 and TRBJ2-7; the D gene is possibly TRBD2 (6 bases). The CDR3 consists of 15 residues. Trimming stripped 4 bases from V and 2 bases from J, with 15 bases between. Germline lookup yields CDR1 MNHNS and CDR2 SASEGT. CDR3: CASSAGSGRTYEQYF. CDR3 in DNA: TGTGCCAGCAGTGCCGGAAGCGGGCGGACCTACGAGCAGTACTTC.

In this sample, this clonotype turned up many times. Mismatch with germline at one junction end may stem from a read error. The V call is TRBV6-1, the J call TRBJ1-3; 7 nucleotides line up with TRBD1. Looked up from germline, CDR1 is MNHNS and CDR2 is SASEGT. The CDR3 contains 16 residues. The CDR3 DNA is TGTGCCAGCAGTCAAGCGGACAGGAGCTCTGGAAACACCATATATTTT. This gives the protein CASSQADRSSGNTIYF.

This clonotype was seen ten or more times. The J gene is TRBJ2-1, the V gene TRBV6-5; D remains unclear. This CDR3 contains 17 residues. CDR1 is MNHEY and CDR2 is SVGAGI in the germline V gene. The V end lost 1 base, the J end lost 0 bases, and 13 bases lay between the germline ends. The CDR3 sequence: CASSYLIGGFSYNEQFF. Written as DNA, the CDR3 is TGTGCCAGCAGTTACTTGATCGGCGGTTTCTCCTACAATGAGCAGTTCTTC.

This clonotype has a count of ten or more. The rearrangement uses TRBV10-3 and TRBJ2-2, with 8 bases matching TRBD1. This CDR3 is built from 16 residues. Looked up from germline, CDR1 is ENHRY and CDR2 is SYGVKD. The junction had 8 bases not matched to a gene; V was cut back by 3 bases and J by 5 bases. The CDR3 nucleotides read TGTGCCATCAGTGAATATGGACAGGGAGGAACCGGGGAGCTGTTTTTT. Encoded protein: CAISEYGQGGTGELFF.